The subject of this entry is one T cell receptor beta chain. Its cognate antigen is unknown. In the PCR, 60 Vbeta and 13 Jbeta primers were used. Profiled with immunoSEQ multiplex PCR; TCRdb holds only in-frame clones, not every one. The sample has about 120,000 clones; around 80% are singletons. CDR1 and CDR2 from the germline V gene are LGHNA and YSLEER. The V and J ends lost 4 bases and 7 bases respectively, with 25 bases between them. The CDR3 covers 18 residues. The data were taken from a study of cytomegalovirus exposure and HLA in healthy donors. Looking at the study overall: Falling in the Caucasian-associated ancestry cluster were 81% of approximately 410 genotyped donors. Study results and limitations: Across donors, sequencing depth was assumed by presence/absence analyses to be roughly uniform.

It was healthy bone marrow donors who served as donors. Although they were nominally healthy when sampled, donors likely had unrecorded immune exposures. The origin of this receptor is a man aged 50-60 years in good health and CMV-seronegative. The rearrangement joins TRBV4-3 to TRBJ1-4; D gene uncertain. The sample comprised PBMCs. CDR3 nucleotides: TGCGCCAGCAGCCCTAGATTAGGAGTCTCCGGGGTTACTGAAAAACTGTTTTTT. It is translated as CASSPRLGVSGVTEKLFF.